A single sample is the source of the 32 T cell receptor beta chains below, sequenced in a study of T cells after yellow fever vaccination. TCRdb independently ran MiXCR on the 5' RACE reads; one entry per CDR3 protein. The sample includes 500,000 to 650,000 distinct CDR3 sequences, 13% of them seen just once. Specimen: PBMCs, collected on the day of the yellow fever booster vaccination. The receptors were sampled from a man aged 25 to 40 who received the YFV17D yellow fever vaccine.

The J gene is TRBJ1-1, the V gene TRBV7-8, with a weak D call TRBD1 (5 bases). The germline CDR1 and CDR2 sequences are SGHVS and FQNEAQ. V shed 1 base and J shed 3 bases, with 18 bases lying between them. CDR3 size: 17 residues. The CDR3 loop reads CASSLGPPGDRYTEAFF. As DNA, the CDR3 is TGTGCCAGCAGCTTAGGGCCCCCGGGGGATCGGTACACTGAAGCTTTCTTT.

The rearrangement uses TRBV28 and TRBJ2-7; D possibly uses TRBD1 or TRBD2 (5 bases each). V was trimmed by 6 bases and J by 3 bases, leaving 15 bases between them. Germline CDR1 reads MDHEN; CDR2 reads SYDVKM. This CDR3 region has 14 residues. The CDR3 loop is CASRPPGAGYEQYF. CDR3 in DNA: TGTGCCAGCAGACCACCCGGGGCGGGCTACGAGCAGTACTTC.

The V and J genes are TRBV9 and TRBJ2-1; D is ambiguous. Germline assignment: CDR1 SGDLS and CDR2 YYNGEE. The V end lost 0 bases, the J end lost 2 bases, and 12 bases lay between the germline ends. CDR3 length: 16 amino acids. The CDR3 nucleotides read TGTGCCAGCAGCGTAGGCGTAACCCCCCCCTACAATGAGCAGTTCTTC. It encodes CASSVGVTPPYNEQFF.

This clonotype was counted a few times. The chain recombines TRBV12-3 or TRBV12-4 with TRBJ2-4; D is undetermined. With 3 bases removed from V and 1 base from J, the gap between germline ends came to 16 bases. This CDR3 has 17 residues. The CDR3 region is CASSFYSGRSAKNIQYF. CDR3 DNA: TGTGCCAGCAGTTTTTATTCCGGACGGTCGGCCAAAAACATTCAGTACTTC.

This chain uses TRBV7-2 with TRBJ2-5; no clear D gene. The CDR3 totals 13 residues. Germline CDR1 is SGHTA and CDR2 is FQGNSA. V lost 4 bases to trimming and J lost 5 bases, with 11 bases between them. CDR3 loop: CASSSTRRETQYF. CDR3 bases: TGTGCCAGCAGCTCCACCCGACGGGAGACCCAGTACTTC.

This clonotype was recorded a few times. The V gene is TRBV7-6, the J gene TRBJ1-1, with 11 bases lining up with TRBD1. With V trimmed by 2 bases and J by 6 bases, 8 bases remained unmatched. This CDR3 region has 16 residues. Looked up from germline, CDR1 is SGHVS and CDR2 is FNYEAQ. CDR3 sequence: CASSLRTGGRGAEAFF. CDR3 bases: TGTGCCAGCAGCTTACGGACAGGGGGCCGAGGGGCTGAAGCTTTCTTT.

This clonotype was seen a handful of times. The V gene is TRBV20-1, the J gene TRBJ1-5, with a possible D match to TRBD1 (6 bases). V lost 3 bases and J lost 5, with 14 bases in between. The CDR3 loop spans 14 amino acids. Germline V gives CDR1 DFQATT, CDR2 SNEGSKA (reference sequence). CDR3 in DNA: TGCAGTGCTAGGTGGCAGGGGAAGCATCAGCCCCAGCATTTT. It codes for CSARWQGKHQPQHF.

This clonotype was detected ten times or more. V gene TRBV16 combines with J gene TRBJ1-1; D unclear. This CDR3 is built from 14 residues. Trimming removed 0 bases at V and 7 bases at J, with 12 bases between. In germline, CDR1 is KGHSY, CDR2 FQNENV. The CDR3 protein is CASSQSKQSFEAFF. Here the CDR3 DNA reads TGTGCCAGCAGCCAATCGAAGCAGAGCTTTGAAGCTTTCTTT.

The table lists this clonotype with a few counts. This rearrangement joins TRBV28 to TRBJ2-7; a weak D match, TRBD1 (5 bases). Per the germline V gene, CDR1 is MDHEN and CDR2 is SYDVKM. This CDR3 is built from 14 residues. Trimming shortened V by 3 bases and J by 5 bases, and 14 bases separated the two germline ends. CDR3 nucleotides: TGTGCCAGCAGTTTCATGGCCAGGGTGGACGAGCAGTACTTC. This gives the protein CASSFMARVDEQYF.

V usage is TRBV5-4 and J usage is TRBJ2-5; D ambiguous. The ends were cut back, 4 bases at V and 10 bases at J, with 20 bases in the middle. Germline V gene sequence: CDR1 SGHNT, CDR2 YYREEE (reference sequence). The CDR3 has 14 amino acids. Written as DNA, the CDR3 is TGTGCCAGCAGCAATACGAGCTCCCTTGGTAACCAGTACTTC. Residues: CASSNTSSLGNQYF.

This clonotype occurred a few times. This rearrangement joins TRBV6-2 or TRBV6-3 to TRBJ2-1; 10 positions agree with TRBD2. Germline CDR1 and CDR2: MNHEY and SVGEGT. The CDR3 contains 20 residues. V shed 2 bases and J 4 bases; nucleotides not matched to a gene: 17. The CDR3 DNA sequence: TGTGCCAGCAGTTACGTACTCGGGGTAGCGGGAGGATCTTTTTACAATGAGCAGTTCTTC. Translation gives CASSYVLGVAGGSFYNEQFF.

This clonotype occurred a few times. The chain couples TRBV20-1 to TRBJ2-7; 9 bases are a match to TRBD1. J was trimmed by 5 bases and V by 2 bases; bases with no gene match: 4. In germline, CDR1 is DFQATT, CDR2 SNEGSKA (reference sequence). The CDR3 contains 13 residues. As DNA, the CDR3 is TGCAGTGCTAGATTCGACAGGGGGGACGAGCAGTACTTC. This codes for CSARFDRGDEQYF.

This clonotype was detected a few times. The V and J genes are TRBV4-3 and TRBJ2-5, with 7 bases lining up with TRBD2. V was pared by 3 bases and J by 2 bases, with 6 bases of the junction left unmatched. Per germline, CDR1 LGHNA and CDR2 YSLEER. This CDR3 has 15 residues. CDR3 amino acids: CASSQDHSGQETQYF. In nucleotides, the CDR3 is TGCGCCAGCAGCCAGGACCATAGCGGGCAAGAGACCCAGTACTTC.

This clonotype was counted only a few times. The J gene is TRBJ2-2, the V gene TRBV7-9; D gene uncertain. The CDR3 extends over 11 amino acids. CDR1 is SEHNR, CDR2 FQNEAQ, per germline (reference sequence). The V gene lost 7 bases and the J gene lost 3 bases, with 3 bases spanning the gap. The CDR3 DNA follows: TGTGCCAGCACTCACACCGGGGAGCTGTTTTTT. Translated: CASTHTGELFF.

This clonotype was seen more than once but under ten times. The chain is built from TRBV29-1 and TRBJ2-4; 9 nucleotides align to TRBD2. V lost 7 bases to trimming and J lost 0 bases; unmatched junction nucleotides: 4. The CDR3 spans 14 residues. Per the germline V gene, CDR1 is SQVTM and CDR2 is ANQGSEA. The CDR3 spells CSAREGQAKNIQYF. The CDR3 DNA reads TGCAGCGCGCGGGAGGGACAAGCCAAAAACATTCAGTACTTC. Drawing the rest from reference TRBV29-1 and TRBJ2-4, the complete variable domain is SAVISQKPSRDICQRGTSLTIQCQVDSQVTMMFWYRQQPGQSLTLIATANQGSEATYESGFVIDKFPISRPNLTFSTLTVSNMSPEDSSIYLCSAREGQAKNIQYFGAGTRLSVL.

V is TRBV15 and J is TRBJ2-2; maybe TRBD2 (5 bases). Germline assignment: CDR1 LNHNV and CDR2 YYDKDF (reference sequence). Trimming stripped 0 bases from V and 0 bases from J, with 17 bases between. CDR3 length equals 19 residues. The CDR3: CATSRDQVLEVSNTGELFF. The CDR3 bases are TGTGCCACCAGCAGAGATCAAGTCCTGGAGGTTTCGAACACCGGGGAGCTGTTTTTT.

In its sample, this clonotype was seen a few times. This chain connects TRBV28 to TRBJ1-2, with 7 nucleotides matching TRBD1. The CDR3 sequence is 13 residues long. Germline lookup yields CDR1 MDHEN and CDR2 SYDVKM. V shed 5 bases and J 4 bases; nucleotides not matched to a gene: 4. Here the CDR3 reads CASSPQGGYGYTF. CDR3 coding DNA: TGTGCCAGCAGTCCCCAGGGGGGCTATGGCTACACCTTC.

This clonotype was recorded only once. This chain links TRBV4-3 with TRBJ1-2; no clear D gene. CDR3 size: 13 residues. Germline V lookup: CDR1 LGHNA, CDR2 YSLEER. V shed 0 bases and J shed 6 bases, with 8 bases lying between them. CDR3 sequence: CASSQEGMDGYTF. In DNA, the CDR3 is TGCGCCAGCAGCCAAGAAGGGATGGATGGCTACACCTTC.

This clonotype was observed a handful of times. The chain uses TRBV7-2 and TRBJ2-6; no reliable D call. The CDR3 length is 14 residues. Trimming removed 3 bases from V and 11 bases from J, with 14 bases in between. The germline V gene encodes CDR1 SGHTA and CDR2 FQGNSA. The CDR3 DNA is TGTGCCAGCAGCTTGGACCCTTCCTGGGACGTCCTGACTTTC. It encodes CASSLDPSWDVLTF.

This chain links TRBV5-6 with TRBJ2-1; no reliable D call. Germline lookup yields CDR1 SGHDT and CDR2 YYEEEE. Trimming took 0 bases from V and 0 from J, leaving 19 bases between them. The CDR3 is 19 residues long. CDR3 region: CASSLAVTAHSSSYNEQFF. CDR3 sequence (DNA): TGTGCCAGCAGCTTGGCGGTAACGGCGCATTCGAGCTCCTACAATGAGCAGTTCTTC.

In this sample, this clonotype turned up a few times. The CDR3 sequence is CASSLPGGEQFF. The CDR3 DNA is TGTGCCAGCAGCTTACCTGGGGGTGAGCAGTTCTTC. The chain couples TRBV7-3 to TRBJ2-1; D tentatively fits TRBD1 or TRBD2 (5 bases each). The CDR3 is 12 residues long. Germline CDR1 reads SGHTA; CDR2 reads FQGTGA. Trimming took off 2 bases at V and 9 bases at J, with 8 bases between the two ends.

This clonotype was seen a handful of times. This sequence joins TRBV7-2 and TRBJ1-2; 7 bases line up with TRBD1. V gave up 3 bases and J gave up 6 bases; unmatched junction bases: 7. Germline assignment: CDR1 SGHTA and CDR2 FQGNSA. CDR3 size: 14 residues. For the CDR3, the DNA is TGTGCCAGCAGCTTGATAATGGGGACAGATGGCTACACCTTC. Encoded protein: CASSLIMGTDGYTF.

The chain combines TRBV28 with TRBJ2-5; D not resolved. Looked up from germline, CDR1 is MDHEN and CDR2 is SYDVKM. Trimming left V 1 base short and J 7 bases short, with 13 bases between. The CDR3 extends over 14 amino acids. The CDR3 loop reads CASSLLSTLGTQYF. The CDR3 region has the DNA TGTGCCAGCAGTTTATTAAGCACGCTCGGGACCCAGTACTTC.

The sample holds a few counts of this clonotype. The chain has TRBV29-1 and TRBJ2-5; D is unresolved. The CDR3 sequence is 11 residues long. Between the trimmed V and J ends, which lost 3 bases and 1 base, there was a span of 3 bases. Germline lookup yields CDR1 SQVTM and CDR2 ANQGSEA. CDR3 DNA: TGCAGCGTTGAGGCCCAAGAGACCCAGTACTTC. Amino acid sequence: CSVEAQETQYF.

The genes are TRBV4-2 and TRBJ1-1; D unclear. This CDR3 is 14 amino acids long. V was trimmed by 0 bases and J by 3 bases, leaving 8 bases between them. Germline CDR1 is LGHNA and CDR2 is YNFKEQ. Here the CDR3 DNA reads TGTGCCAGCAGCCAAGAGAGAGTGGACACTGAAGCTTTCTTT. Its protein is CASSQERVDTEAFF.

This chain links TRBV10-3 with TRBJ2-2; no clear D gene. V lost 4 bases and J lost 5, with 11 bases in between. Per germline, CDR1 ENHRY and CDR2 SYGVKD. The CDR3 length is 14 residues. CDR3 DNA sequence: TGTGCCATCAGTGCCCCGGGTTGGACCGGGGAGCTGTTTTTT. Translating gives CAISAPGWTGELFF.

The J gene is TRBJ2-7, the V gene TRBV5-4; 9 bases are a match to TRBD1. CDR1 is SGHNT and CDR2 is YYREEE in the germline V gene (reference sequence). Unmatched junction bases numbered 8, after V lost 2 bases and J lost 5 bases. This CDR3 is built from 15 residues. Here the CDR3 reads CASSFIDRGADEQYF. The DNA of the CDR3 is TGTGCCAGCAGCTTTATCGACAGGGGGGCCGACGAGCAGTACTTC.

CDR3 residues: CSASPSGRETQYF. CDR3 nucleotides: TGCAGTGCTAGCCCTAGCGGGAGGGAGACCCAGTACTTC. V gene TRBV20-1 combines with J gene TRBJ2-5; 11 bases are a match to TRBD2. With 3 bases clipped from V and 5 bases from J, the junction kept 2 bases outside the gene matches. The CDR3 totals 13 residues. Germline lookup yields CDR1 DFQATT and CDR2 SNEGSKA (reference sequence).

This clonotype has just a few counts. The rearrangement uses TRBV2 and TRBJ2-1, with TRBD2 matching 8 bases. Germline CDR1 reads SNHLY; CDR2 reads FYNNEI. Trimming removed 6 bases from V and 4 bases from J; junction bases left unmatched: 14. The CDR3 has 17 residues. In nucleotides, the CDR3 is TGTGCCAGCAGGGGAGGCGGGAGGTCCTTCATTTACAATGAGCAGTTCTTC. Its protein is CASRGGGRSFIYNEQFF.

This clonotype was counted between two and nine times. This sequence joins TRBV20-1 and TRBJ2-1; possible D gene TRBD1, 5 bases. Trimming shortened V by 1 base and J by 0 bases, and 13 bases separated the two germline ends. From germline, CDR1 is DFQATT and CDR2 SNEGSKA (reference sequence). The CDR3 covers 16 residues. CDR3 DNA: TGCAGTGCTAGAGGGATGGGGCGTAGCTCCTACAATGAGCAGTTCTTC. Amino acids: CSARGMGRSSYNEQFF.

At least ten counts were recorded for this clonotype. J is TRBJ2-3 and V is TRBV20-1, with 7 bases that match TRBD2. The CDR3 extends over 15 amino acids. V lost 0 bases, J lost 4 bases, and 7 bases stayed unmatched. Germline-derived CDR1 and CDR2 are DFQATT and SNEGSKA (reference sequence). The CDR3 DNA is TGCAGTGCTAGAGATTGGGCGGGAGCATCAGATACGCAGTATTTT. The encoded protein is CSARDWAGASDTQYF.

The chain links TRBV29-1 to TRBJ2-5; D is perhaps TRBD2 (5 bases). CDR1 and CDR2 from the germline V gene are SQVTM and ANQGSEA. V gave up 0 bases and J gave up 2 bases, with 10 bases separating them. The CDR3 is made up of 14 amino acids. CDR3 region: CSVEDLGKQETQYF. Written as DNA, the CDR3 is TGCAGCGTTGAAGATCTCGGGAAACAAGAGACCCAGTACTTC.